The source of this TCR beta chain is a study of blood T cell repertoires in COVID-19. Study context: Both acute and convalescent COVID-19 samples were obtained from the United States, Italy and Spain.

Data came from immunoSEQ multiplex PCR; TCRdb stores just in-frame clones and leaves some out. The sample contains some 400,000 clones, over 75% of which appear only once. Individuals aged about 18 to 89 years were recruited from around 22 US areas. Clinical history reported by participants formed the basis on which cohorts were assigned. Donors in Cohort 3 counted as recovered after two negative PCRs, clearance, or symptom resolution. This CDR3 is built from 15 residues. V lost 5 bases to trimming and J lost 1 base, with 12 bases between them. The germline gives CDR1 SGHNT, CDR2 YENEEA. The specimen was PBMCs or T cells enriched from blood (not recorded which). The V and J genes are TRBV11-3 and TRBJ2-1; D may be TRBD1 (6 bases). This TCR was recovered from a young man who had recovered from COVID-19. This CDR3 reads CASSLTGTSYNEQFF. Here the CDR3 DNA reads TGTGCCAGCAGCCTAACGGGGACATCCTACAATGAGCAGTTCTTC.